The text below deals with one T cell receptor (beta chain). Its cognate antigen is unknown. The data derive from a study of CD8 T cells in Susac syndrome. Study background: Clinically active disease was present in about 6 of the sequenced Susac syndrome patients. Eight of these patients were in remission. Study-level findings and limits: TEMRA cells and active patients showed peak Susac CD8+ clonal expansion.

Random hexamers were used to reverse transcribe an amount of roughly 0.45 to 1 ug RNA. With immunoSEQ multiplex PCR, TCR beta CDR3 was amplified across 54 Vbeta and 13 Jbeta. TCRdb re-called the immunoSEQ multiplex PCR reads through MiXCR, storing one row per CDR3 protein. This sample has 85,000 to 130,000 distinct CDR3 sequences; roughly 95% occur once, and the top ten carry 0.4% to 0.5%. The CDR3 loop spans 14 amino acids. CDR1 is SGHRS and CDR2 is YFSETQ in the germline V gene. V lost 2 bases and J 8 bases, leaving 14 bases between the germline ends. TCR beta from blood CD8+ and CD4+ T cells was sequenced.

The sequencing sample was made of CD8+ T cells from PBMCs. The TCR sequence derives from a human donor with Susac syndrome. This chain connects TRBV5-1 to TRBJ2-1; D is unresolved. The CDR3 sequence: CASSFWVPSDEQFF. CDR3 sequence (DNA): TGCGCCAGCAGCTTCTGGGTGCCCTCGGATGAGCAGTTCTTC.